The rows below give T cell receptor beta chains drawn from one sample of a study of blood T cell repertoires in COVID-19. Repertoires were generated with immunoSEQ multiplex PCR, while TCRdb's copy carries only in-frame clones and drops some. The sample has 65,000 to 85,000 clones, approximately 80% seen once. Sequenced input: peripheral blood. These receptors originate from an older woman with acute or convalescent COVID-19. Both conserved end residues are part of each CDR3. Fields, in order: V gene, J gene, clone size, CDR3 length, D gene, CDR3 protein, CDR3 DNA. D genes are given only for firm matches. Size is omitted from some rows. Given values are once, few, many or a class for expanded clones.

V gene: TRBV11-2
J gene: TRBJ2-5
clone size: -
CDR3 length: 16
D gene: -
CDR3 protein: CASSPEPAGVFETQYF
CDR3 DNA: TGTGCCAGCAGCCCCGAACCCGCAGGGGTTTTCGAGACCCAGTACTTC

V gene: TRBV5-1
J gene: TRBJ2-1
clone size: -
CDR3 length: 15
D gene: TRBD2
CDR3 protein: CASSEAGGVYNEQFF
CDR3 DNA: TGCGCCAGCAGCGAGGCGGGGGGCGTCTACAATGAGCAGTTCTTC

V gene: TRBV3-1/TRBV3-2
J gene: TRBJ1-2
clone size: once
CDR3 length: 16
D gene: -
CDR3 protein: CASSQPGPGGRYGYTF
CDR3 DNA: TGTGCCAGCAGCCAACCCGGCCCGGGCGGGCGATATGGCTACACCTTC

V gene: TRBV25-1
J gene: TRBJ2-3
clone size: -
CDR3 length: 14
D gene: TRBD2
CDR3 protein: CASSGGVSTDTQYF
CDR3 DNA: TGTGCCAGTAGCGGGGGGGTGAGCACAGATACGCAGTATTTT

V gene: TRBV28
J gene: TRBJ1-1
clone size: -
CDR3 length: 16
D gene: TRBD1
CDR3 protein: CASSLNPKGANTEAFF
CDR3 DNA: TGTGCCAGCAGTTTAAATCCGAAGGGGGCTAACACTGAAGCTTTCTTT

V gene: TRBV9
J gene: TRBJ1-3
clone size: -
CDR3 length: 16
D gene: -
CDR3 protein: CASSVASDSSGNTIYF
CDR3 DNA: TGTGCCAGCAGCGTAGCTTCGGACAGCTCTGGAAACACCATATATTTT

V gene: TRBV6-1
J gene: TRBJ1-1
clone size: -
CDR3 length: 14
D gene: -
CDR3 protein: CASSDQGWATEAFF
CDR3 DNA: TGTGCCAGCAGTGACCAGGGATGGGCCACTGAAGCTTTCTTT

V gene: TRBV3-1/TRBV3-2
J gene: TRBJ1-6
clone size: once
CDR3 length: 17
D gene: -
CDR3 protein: CASSPRSAGVSNSPLHF
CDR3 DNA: TGTGCCAGCAGCCCTCGATCGGCAGGGGTCTCTAATTCACCCCTCCACTTT

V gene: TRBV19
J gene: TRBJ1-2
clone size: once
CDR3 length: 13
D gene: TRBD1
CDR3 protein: CATRDRDIYGYTF
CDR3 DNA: TGTGCCACGCGGGACAGGGACATCTATGGCTACACCTTC

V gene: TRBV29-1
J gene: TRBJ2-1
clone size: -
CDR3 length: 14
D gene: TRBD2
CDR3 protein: CSASTSGSYNEQFF
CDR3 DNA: TGCAGCGCATCGACTAGCGGCTCCTACAATGAGCAGTTCTTC

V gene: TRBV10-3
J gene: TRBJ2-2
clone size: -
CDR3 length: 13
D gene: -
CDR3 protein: CAARPADTGELFF
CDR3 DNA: TGTGCCGCCCGCCCAGCGGATACCGGGGAGCTGTTTTTT

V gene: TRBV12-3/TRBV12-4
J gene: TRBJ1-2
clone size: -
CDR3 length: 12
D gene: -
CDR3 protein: CASIMTVYGYTF
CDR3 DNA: TGTGCCAGCATCATGACAGTTTACGGCTACACCTTC

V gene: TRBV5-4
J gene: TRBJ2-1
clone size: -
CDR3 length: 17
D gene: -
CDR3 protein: CASSAPFKDSRYNEQFF
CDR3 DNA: TGTGCCAGCAGCGCCCCTTTTAAAGACTCTAGATACAATGAGCAGTTCTTC

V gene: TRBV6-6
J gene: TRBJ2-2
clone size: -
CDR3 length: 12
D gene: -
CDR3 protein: CASSVSTGELFF
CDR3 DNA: TGTGCCAGCAGTGTTTCGACCGGGGAGCTGTTTTTT

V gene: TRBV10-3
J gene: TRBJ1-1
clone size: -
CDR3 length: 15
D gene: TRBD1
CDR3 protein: CAISGGQGANTEAFF
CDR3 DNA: TGTGCCATCAGTGGAGGACAGGGGGCGAACACTGAAGCTTTCTTT

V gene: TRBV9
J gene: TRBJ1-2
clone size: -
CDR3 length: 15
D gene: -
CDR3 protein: CASSVDPGVNYGYTF
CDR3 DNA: TGTGCCAGCAGCGTGGATCCAGGGGTGAACTATGGCTACACCTTC

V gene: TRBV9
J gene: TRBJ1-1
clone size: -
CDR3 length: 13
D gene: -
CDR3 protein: CASSVSYRTEAFF
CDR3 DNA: TGTGCCAGCAGCGTTTCCTATCGCACTGAAGCTTTCTTT

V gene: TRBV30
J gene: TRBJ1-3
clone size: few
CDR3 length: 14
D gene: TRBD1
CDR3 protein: CAWGGQVRKNTIYF
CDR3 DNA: TGTGCCTGGGGCGGACAGGTTCGGAAGAACACCATATATTTT

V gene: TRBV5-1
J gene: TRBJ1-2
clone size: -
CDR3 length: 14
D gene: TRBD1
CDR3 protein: CASSPQDRGHGYTF
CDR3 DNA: TGCGCCAGCAGCCCCCAGGACAGGGGGCATGGCTACACCTTC

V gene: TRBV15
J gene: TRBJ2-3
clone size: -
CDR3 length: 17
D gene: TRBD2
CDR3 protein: CATSRGSGLAGVDTQYF
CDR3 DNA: TGTGCCACCAGCAGAGGATCGGGACTAGCGGGGGTTGATACGCAGTATTTT

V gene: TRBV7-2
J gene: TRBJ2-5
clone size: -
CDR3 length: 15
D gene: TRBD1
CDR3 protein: CASSPDRGVWETQYF
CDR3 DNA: TGTGCCAGCAGCCCAGACAGGGGGGTCTGGGAGACCCAGTACTTC

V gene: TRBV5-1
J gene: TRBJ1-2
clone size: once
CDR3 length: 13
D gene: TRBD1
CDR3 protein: CASRGTGADGYTF
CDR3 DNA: TGCGCCAGCAGAGGGACAGGGGCTGATGGCTACACCTTC

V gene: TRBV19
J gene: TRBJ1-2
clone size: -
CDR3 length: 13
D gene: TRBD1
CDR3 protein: CASSFDRGDGYTF
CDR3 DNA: TGTGCCAGTAGTTTCGACAGGGGAGATGGCTACACCTTC

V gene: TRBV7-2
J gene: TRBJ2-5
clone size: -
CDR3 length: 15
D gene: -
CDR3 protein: CASSLVGGPKETQYF
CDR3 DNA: TGTGCCAGCAGCTTAGTGGGAGGCCCTAAAGAGACCCAGTACTTC

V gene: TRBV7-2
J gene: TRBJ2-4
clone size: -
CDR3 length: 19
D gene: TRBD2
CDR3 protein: CASSLRTLAGDSRGNIQYF
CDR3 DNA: TGTGCCAGCAGCTTACGGACACTAGCGGGGGATTCGCGGGGAAACATTCAGTACTTC

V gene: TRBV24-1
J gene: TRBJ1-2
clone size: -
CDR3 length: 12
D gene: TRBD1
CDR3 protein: CATGDSTYGYTF
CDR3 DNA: TGTGCCACCGGGGACAGTACCTATGGCTACACCTTC

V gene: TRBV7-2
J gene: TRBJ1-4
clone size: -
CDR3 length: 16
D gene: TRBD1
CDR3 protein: CASSILGQGTNEKLFF
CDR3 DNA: TGTGCCAGCAGCATTCTAGGACAGGGAACTAATGAAAAACTGTTTTTT

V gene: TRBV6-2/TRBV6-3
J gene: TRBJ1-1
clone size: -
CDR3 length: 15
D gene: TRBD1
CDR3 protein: CASSYEGQENTEAFF
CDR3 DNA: TGTGCCAGCAGTTACGAGGGACAGGAGAACACTGAAGCTTTCTTT

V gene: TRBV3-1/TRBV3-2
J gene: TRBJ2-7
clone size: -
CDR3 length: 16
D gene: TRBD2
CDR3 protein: CASSRRLAGAVYEQYF
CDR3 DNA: TGTGCCAGCAGTCGGAGACTAGCGGGAGCCGTCTACGAGCAGTACTTC

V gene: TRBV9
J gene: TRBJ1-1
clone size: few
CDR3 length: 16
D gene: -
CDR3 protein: CASSVHALARNTEAFF
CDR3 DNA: TGTGCCAGCAGCGTACACGCACTTGCGCGGAACACTGAAGCTTTCTTT

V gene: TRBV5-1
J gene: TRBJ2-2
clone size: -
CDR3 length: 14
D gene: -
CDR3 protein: CASSRDYNTGELFF
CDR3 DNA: TGCGCCAGCAGCCGGGATTATAACACCGGGGAGCTGTTTTTT

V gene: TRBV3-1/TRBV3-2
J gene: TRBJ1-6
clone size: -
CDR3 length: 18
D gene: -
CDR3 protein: CASSPKVRQSSYNSPLHF
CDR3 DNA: TGTGCCAGCAGTCCAAAAGTGAGACAAAGCTCCTATAATTCACCCCTCCACTTT

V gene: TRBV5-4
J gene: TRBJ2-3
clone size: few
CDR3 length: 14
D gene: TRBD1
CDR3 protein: CASSRDRAADTQYF
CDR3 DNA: TGTGCCAGCAGCCGGGACAGGGCAGCAGATACGCAGTATTTT

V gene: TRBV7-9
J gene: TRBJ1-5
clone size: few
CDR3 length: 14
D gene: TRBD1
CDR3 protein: CASSAGQDNQPQHF
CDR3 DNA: TGTGCCAGCAGCGCGGGACAGGACAATCAGCCCCAGCATTTT

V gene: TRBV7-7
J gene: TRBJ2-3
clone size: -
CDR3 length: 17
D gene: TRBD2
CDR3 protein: CASSPNLAGGDLGTQYF
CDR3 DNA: TGTGCCAGCAGCCCGAACCTGGCGGGGGGGGACTTGGGTACGCAGTATTTT

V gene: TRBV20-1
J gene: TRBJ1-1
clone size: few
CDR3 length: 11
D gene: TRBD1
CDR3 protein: CSTRGQGEAFF
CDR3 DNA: TGCAGTACGAGGGGACAGGGTGAAGCTTTCTTT

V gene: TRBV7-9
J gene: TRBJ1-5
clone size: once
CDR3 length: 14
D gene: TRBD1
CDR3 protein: CASSPTGGNQPQHF
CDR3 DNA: TGTGCCAGCAGCCCGACAGGGGGGAATCAGCCCCAGCATTTT